The 8 T cell receptor beta chains in this list originate from one sample, sequenced in a study of blood T cell repertoires in COVID-19. Here immunoSEQ multiplex PCR was the method, and the copy in TCRdb shows in-frame clones only, minus some. Altogether about 260,000 clones are present, around nine tenths being singletons, with the ten largest covering approximately 5.3%. The sequencing sample was made of peripheral blood. These receptors were collected from an older woman with COVID-19, enrolled during active disease.

The genes are TRBV28 and TRBJ1-3; D is unresolved. Trimming shortened V by 6 bases and J by 0 bases, and 9 bases separated the two germline ends. The CDR3 runs to 14 residues. Germline-derived CDR1 and CDR2 are MDHEN and SYDVKM. CDR3 sequence: CASRPVSSGNTIYF. In DNA, the CDR3 is TGTGCCAGCAGACCCGTTAGCTCTGGAAACACCATATATTTT.

This chain links TRBV4-3 with TRBJ2-2; 12 positions agree with TRBD2. Germline CDR1 and CDR2: LGHNA and YSLEER. The CDR3 runs 18 residues. The V and J ends lost 3 bases and 5 bases, in that order; junction bases with no gene match: 10. Here the CDR3 DNA reads TGCGCCAGCAGCCAGGGGCTAGCGGGAGGGGTCGGTACCGGGGAGCTGTTTTTT. The encoded protein is CASSQGLAGGVGTGELFF.

J is TRBJ2-2 and V is TRBV5-1, with 8 nucleotides matching TRBD2. V was clipped by 4 bases and J by 5 bases; unmatched bases: 7. Germline CDR1 and CDR2: SGHRS and YFSETQ. The CDR3 extends over 15 amino acids. CDR3 DNA sequence: TGCGCCAGCAGCGTCATAGCGGGACGGACCGGGGAGCTGTTTTTT. Translating gives CASSVIAGRTGELFF.

This clone was observed a few times. V gene TRBV5-3 combines with J gene TRBJ2-7, with a tentative D call TRBD2 (6 bases). TRBV5-3 is an ORF, and what it does is uncertain. The CDR3 runs 17 residues. V was shortened by 4 bases and J by 5 bases, with 25 bases between the two germline ends. CDR3: CARSPWLPRWRAHEQYF. CDR3 sequence (DNA): TGTGCCAGAAGCCCCTGGTTACCCCGGTGGAGGGCCCACGAGCAGTACTTC.

The rearrangement joins TRBV5-8 to TRBJ2-1, with TRBD1 matching 7 bases. Germline lookup yields CDR1 SGHTS and CDR2 YDEGEE. V lost 1 base and J lost 3; bases outside the gene matches: 4. The CDR3 covers 15 residues. CDR3 DNA: TGTGCCAGCAGCTTGATGGGACAGATCTACAATGAGCAGTTCTTC. Protein product: CASSLMGQIYNEQFF.

This chain links TRBV19 with TRBJ2-7, with 7 nucleotides matching TRBD2. CDR1 and CDR2 (germline): LNHDA, SQIVND (reference sequence). The CDR3 is 12 amino acids. The V and J ends lost 7 bases and 2 bases, in that order; junction bases with no gene match: 2. In DNA form, the CDR3 reads TGTGCCAGTACTAGCGGACCCTACGAGCAGTACTTC. Its translation is CASTSGPYEQYF.

This clone occurred once. The chain couples TRBV2 to TRBJ1-2; TRBD1 is a possible D gene (5 bases). Germline-derived CDR1 and CDR2 are SNHLY and FYNNEI. Trimming took 1 base from V and 8 from J, leaving 14 bases between them. This CDR3 spans 14 amino acids. The CDR3 bases are TGTGCCAGCAGTGAAGTCAGAAGGGGTGAGGGCTACACCTTC. It yields the protein CASSEVRRGEGYTF.

The rearrangement joins TRBV28 to TRBJ1-2, with D perhaps matching TRBD1 (6 bases). Trimming left V 2 bases short and J 8 bases short, with 27 bases between. Germline lookup yields CDR1 MDHEN and CDR2 SYDVKM. This CDR3 region has 18 residues. CDR3 nucleotides: TGTGCCAGCAGTTTAACCGGCGGGGGAGTGGACAGAAGGGAAGGCTACACCTTC. Amino acids: CASSLTGGGVDRREGYTF.